This T cell receptor beta chain is from a study of blood T cell repertoires in COVID-19. Study overall: Italy, Spain and the United States were the sources of the convalescent and acute COVID-19 samples. T cells, B-cell-depleted T cells, or PBMCs provided the cDNA or gDNA that served as material.

CDR1 SQVTM and CDR2 ANQGSEA come from the germline V gene. The CDR3 is 11 residues long. V was shortened by 2 bases and J by 1 base, with 2 bases between the two germline ends. Authors' processing steps: Estimation of nucleated cell counts was performed using reference gene primer amplification. Assay: immunoSEQ multiplex PCR; the TCRdb copy retains only in-frame clones and omits some. The DNA was the basis for D and trimming; V, J and clone size are from that table. The sample has about 250,000 clones, nearly 90% seen once; the top ten hold roughly 3%. Sequencing input: peripheral blood. J is TRBJ1-1 and V is TRBV29-1; no clear D gene. The clonotype comes from a man aged 18 to 29 with active or convalescent COVID-19. CDR3 DNA sequence: TGCAGCGTTGAACGGAACACTGAAGCTTTCTTT. Encoded protein: CSVERNTEAFF. Full variable domain (remainder filled in from reference TRBV29-1 and TRBJ1-1): SAVISQKPSRDICQRGTSLTIQCQVDSQVTMMFWYRQQPGQSLTLIATANQGSEATYESGFVIDKFPISRPNLTFSTLTVSNMSPEDSSIYLCSVERNTEAFFGQGTRLTVV.